The 15 T cell receptor beta chains listed next were all sequenced from one sample in a study of type 1 regulatory T cells. Each CDR3 protein gets one entry after TCRdb re-called the reads with MiXCR. The table has about 19,000 distinct CDR3 sequences, roughly 10% seen once. The specimen sequenced was CD4+ T cells, either the whole sample or a sorted fraction (not recorded which). The receptors stem from a human donor in good health.

Many counts were recorded for this clonotype. The chain couples TRBV12-3 or TRBV12-4 to TRBJ1-1; a possible D gene is TRBD1 (6 bases). V lost 4 bases and J lost 6, with 6 bases in between. The CDR3 extends over 11 amino acids. CDR3 protein: CASSYRAEAFF. The CDR3 bases are TGTGCCAGCAGTTACAGGGCTGAAGCTTTCTTT.

By proportion, this clonotype is medium-sized. The chain carries TRBV11-3 and TRBJ2-1; 10 positions match TRBD1. The CDR3 is made up of 15 amino acids. Germline V gene data show CDR1 as SGHNT and CDR2 as YENEEA. J gave up 7 bases and V 5 bases, and 8 bases lay outside the gene matches. CDR3 sequence (DNA): TGTGCCAGCAGCAAGACAGGGGGCGCGGTGAATGAGCAGTTCTTC. Amino acids: CASSKTGGAVNEQFF.

This clonotype was seen ten or more times. The gene calls are TRBV5-1 and TRBJ2-1; TRBD2 agrees at 7 bases. Per the germline V gene, CDR1 is SGHRS and CDR2 is YFSETQ. V shed 2 bases and J 0 bases; nucleotides not matched to a gene: 2. The CDR3 sequence is 15 residues long. Here the CDR3 reads CASSFGGGSYNEQFF. Written as DNA, the CDR3 is TGCGCCAGCAGCTTTGGGGGGGGCTCCTACAATGAGCAGTTCTTC.

Sample share makes this clonotype medium-sized. This chain's CDR3 is CASSPRLAGGNEQFF. CDR3 nucleotide sequence: TGTGCCAGCAGTCCCCGACTAGCGGGAGGGAATGAGCAGTTCTTC. This chain links TRBV6-5 with TRBJ2-1; 14 positions agree with TRBD2. The CDR3 spans 15 residues. The V gene end was trimmed by 5 bases and the J gene end by 7 bases; junction bases not matched to a gene: 4. Per germline, CDR1 MNHEY and CDR2 SVGAGI.

In the case of this clonotype: A much larger clonotype is one base distant, so this may be a read error. The chain links TRBV19 to TRBJ2-3; weak D call: TRBD1 (5 bases). Between the trimmed V and J ends, which lost 5 bases and 6 bases, there was a span of 21 bases. CDR1 and CDR2 (germline): LNHDA, SQIVND (reference sequence). CDR3 size: 16 residues. The CDR3 nucleotides are TGTGCCAGTAGTGGCTTCGACAGTCCGGGTGTGGATACGCAGTATTTT. This sequence encodes CASSGFDSPGVDTQYF.

This clonotype was observed a single time. This chain links TRBV7-6 with TRBJ2-7; no firm D call. The CDR3 is 14 residues long. The V end was cut by 1 base, the J end by 6 bases, with 13 bases between. Germline V gene sequence: CDR1 SGHVS, CDR2 FNYEAQ. CDR3 in amino acids: CASSLVGSSTEQYF. In nucleotides, the CDR3 is TGTGCCAGCAGCTTAGTTGGCAGCTCCACCGAGCAGTACTTC.

This clonotype was detected many times. The genes are TRBV5-1 and TRBJ2-1; D may be TRBD2 (7 bases). This CDR3 has 16 residues. Germline loops: CDR1 SGHRS, CDR2 YFSETQ. V dropped 3 bases and J dropped 8 bases, with 21 bases sitting between them. The CDR3 loop reads CASSSYIGGGDHEQFF. CDR3 DNA: TGCGCCAGCAGCTCTTATATAGGGGGAGGGGACCATGAGCAGTTCTTC.

This clonotype was observed a few times. V gene TRBV20-1 combines with J gene TRBJ2-2; 8 positions match TRBD2. V shed 5 bases, J shed 4 bases, and the junction held 6 bases outside the gene matches. Germline CDR1 is DFQATT and CDR2 is SNEGSKA (reference sequence). This CDR3 is 14 amino acids long. The CDR3: CSAPAGVGTGELFF. In DNA form, the CDR3 reads TGCAGTGCTCCAGCGGGAGTAGGCACCGGGGAGCTGTTTTTT.

Ten or more counts support this clonotype. The chain has TRBV5-1 and TRBJ2-5; weak D call: TRBD1 (6 bases). Trimming took off 0 bases at V and 5 bases at J, with 14 bases between the two ends. CDR1 is SGHRS and CDR2 is YFSETQ in the germline V gene. The CDR3 extends over 15 amino acids. CDR3 protein: CASSLEQGGMETQYF. The CDR3 DNA is TGCGCCAGCAGCTTGGAACAGGGTGGTATGGAGACCCAGTACTTC.

In the case of this clonotype: A read error is possible here, since a much larger clone lies one base away. V gene TRBV6-2 or TRBV6-3 combines with J gene TRBJ2-1; TRBD2 is a possible D gene (5 bases). The CDR3 is 15 amino acids. Trimming removed 5 bases at V and 0 bases at J, with 11 bases between. Germline CDR1 and CDR2: MNHEY and SVGEGT. The CDR3 region is CASSRSEGSYNEQFF. The CDR3 nucleotides read TGTGCCAGCAGTCGCTCCGAGGGCTCCTACAATGAGCAGTTCTTC.

This clonotype rates as medium-sized. This chain joins TRBV5-1 and TRBJ2-7; possibly TRBD1 or TRBD2 for D (5 bases each). CDR3 size: 17 residues. V shed 4 bases and J shed 0 bases, with 20 bases lying between them. Per the germline V gene, CDR1 is SGHRS and CDR2 is YFSETQ. The CDR3 region has the DNA TGCGCCAGCAGCGTGACCCCACCGGGGCAACTCTCCTACGAGCAGTACTTC. Its protein is CASSVTPPGQLSYEQYF. Drawing the rest from reference TRBV5-1 and TRBJ2-7, the complete variable domain is KAGVTQTPRYLIKTRGQQVTLSCSPISGHRSVSWYQQTPGQGLQFLFEYFSETQRNKGNFPGRFSGRQFSNSRSEMNVSTLELGDSALYLCASSVTPPGQLSYEQYFGPGTRLTVT.

V gene TRBV7-2 combines with J gene TRBJ1-1, with D possibly TRBD1 on 6 matching bases. With 2 bases removed from V and 5 bases from J, the gap between germline ends came to 9 bases. In germline, CDR1 is SGHTA, CDR2 FQGNSA. This CDR3 comprises 13 residues. CDR3 DNA sequence: TGTGCCAGCAGCTTAACAGGGAGGACTGAAGCTTTCTTT. Translating gives CASSLTGRTEAFF.

The table lists this clonotype with many counts. CDR3 coding DNA: TGTGCCAGCAGCTTAGGGGACTACAATTATCGGGAGACCCAGTACTTC. Translating it yields CASSLGDYNYRETQYF. The J gene is TRBJ2-5, the V gene TRBV7-2; 7 bases are shared with TRBD2. Germline assignment: CDR1 SGHTA and CDR2 FQGNSA. The CDR3 runs 16 residues. With 1 base clipped from V and 5 bases from J, the junction kept 10 bases outside the gene matches.

Ten or more counts support this clonotype. This chain joins TRBV20-1 and TRBJ1-1; no clear D gene. CDR3 length: 13 amino acids. Germline V gene lookup returns CDR1 DFQATT and CDR2 SNEGSKA (reference sequence). V was pared by 3 bases and J by 7 bases, with 15 bases between. CDR3 DNA sequence: TGCAGTGCTAGTAAAGGTGTGAGGGATGAAGCTTTCTTT. Residues: CSASKGVRDEAFF.

The sample holds a few counts of this clonotype. The V call is TRBV20-1, the J call TRBJ1-1; D is undetermined. CDR1 and CDR2 from the germline V gene are DFQATT and SNEGSKA (reference sequence). The CDR3 is 13 residues long. The V end was cut by 6 bases, the J end by 1 base, with 12 bases between. The chain's CDR3 is CSAPSNENTEAFF. CDR3 DNA sequence: TGCAGTGCCCCTAGCAACGAGAACACTGAAGCTTTCTTT.